The clone carrying this T cell receptor beta chain was counted ten times or more. The data are from a study of response to subunit inactivated influenza vaccine. This CDR3 comprises 11 residues. From germline, CDR1 is DFQATT and CDR2 SNEGSKA (reference sequence). Trimming cost V 4 bases and J 16 bases, with 17 bases left between them. In TCRdb, the RT-PCR reads were re-called with MiXCR into one record per CDR3 protein. In the table there are about 570,000 distinct CDR3 sequences, around 11% of which are singletons. These same records also appear under a second study, on T cells expressing NK-cell markers. Per that paper: The authors made TCR beta cDNA libraries by 5'RACE template switching. This switching added a universal primer site and UMIs. Repertoires of TCR beta were obtained from T cells sorted as CD3+CD56+NKG2C+, CD3+CD56+NKG2C- and CD3+CD56-NKG2C+. Several experiments confined sorting to alpha-beta TCR T cells with an anti-gamma-delta TCR antibody. Among a few donors, these clonotypes also ranked first in the CD3+CD56-NKG2C+ fraction. Expanded NKG2C+ T cell clones were not confirmed as HCMV-specific.

This TCR was sampled from a man aged 50-60 years who received an inactivated influenza vaccine. This chain connects TRBV20-1 to TRBJ2-4; no clear D. The material sequenced was PBMCs from blood, taken on the day of vaccination. The CDR3 DNA sequence: TGCAGTGCTAAGGGTGAGGCACAAGGCTACTTC. Its translation: CSAKGEAQGYF.